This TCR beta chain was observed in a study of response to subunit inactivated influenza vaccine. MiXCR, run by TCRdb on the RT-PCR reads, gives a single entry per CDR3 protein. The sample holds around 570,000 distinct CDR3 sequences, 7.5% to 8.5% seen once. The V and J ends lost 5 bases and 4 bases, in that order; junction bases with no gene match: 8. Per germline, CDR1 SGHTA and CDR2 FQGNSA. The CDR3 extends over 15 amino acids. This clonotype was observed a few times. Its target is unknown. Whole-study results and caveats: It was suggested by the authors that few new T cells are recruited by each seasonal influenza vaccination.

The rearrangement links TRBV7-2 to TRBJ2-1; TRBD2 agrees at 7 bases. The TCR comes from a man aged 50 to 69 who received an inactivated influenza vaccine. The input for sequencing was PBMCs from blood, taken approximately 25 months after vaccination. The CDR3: CASSRGPSGYNEQFF. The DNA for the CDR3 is TGTGCCAGCAGCCGAGGCCCTAGCGGATACAATGAGCAGTTCTTC.